One T cell receptor (beta chain) is described in this entry. The target antigen is unknown. Method: immunoSEQ multiplex PCR; TCRdb's copy keeps in-frame clones and lacks some. The data contain about 73,000 clones, about 79% of them seen just once; the ten biggest clones take up about 10%. The entry originates in a study of vaccination effects on CD4 cells after COVID-19. Looking at the study overall: All study participants received two doses of BNT162b2 or mRNA-1273 vaccine. Notes on the study in general: Pronounced clonal contraction occurred in clones induced by infection and by vaccine late after vaccination.

The germline V gene has CDR1 SEHNR and CDR2 FQNEAQ (reference sequence). The CDR3 consists of 15 residues. With V trimmed by 4 bases and J by 5 bases, 8 bases remained unmatched. After expansion with viral peptide pools in the ViraFEST assay, antigen-specific CD4+ T cells were sequenced. With roughly 9 days of culture completed, CD4+ T cells were isolated. Nucleocapsid antibodies stayed negative before and after vaccination, showing no earlier SARS-CoV-2 infection. After around 2 million PBMC were placed in each well, they were cultured with approximately 10 IU/ml IL-2 and roughly 10 ug/ml peptides. This TCR was recovered from a human donor who received a COVID-19 vaccine. Source: CD4+ T cells from PBMCs cultured with SARS-CoV-2 spike peptides, taken before COVID-19 vaccination. V is TRBV7-9 and J is TRBJ2-5, with 9 bases identical to TRBD1. This CDR3 reads CASSSATGGWETQYF. CDR3 coding DNA: TGTGCCAGCAGCTCCGCTACAGGGGGCTGGGAGACCCAGTACTTC.